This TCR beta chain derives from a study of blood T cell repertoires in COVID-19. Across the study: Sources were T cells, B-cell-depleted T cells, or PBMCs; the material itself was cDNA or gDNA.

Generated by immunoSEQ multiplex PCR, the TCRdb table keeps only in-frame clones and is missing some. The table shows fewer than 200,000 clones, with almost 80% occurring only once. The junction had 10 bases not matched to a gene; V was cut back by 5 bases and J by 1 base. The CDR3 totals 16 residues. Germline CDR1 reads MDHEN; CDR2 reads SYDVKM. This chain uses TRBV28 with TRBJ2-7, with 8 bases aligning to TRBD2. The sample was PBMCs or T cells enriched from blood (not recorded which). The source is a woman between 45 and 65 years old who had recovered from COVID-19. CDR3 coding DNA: TGTGCCAGCAGTACCCCCGCTAGCGGGCCATCCTACGAGCAGTACTTC. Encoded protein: CASSTPASGPSYEQYF.